One and the same sample provided the 6 T cell receptor beta chains below, sequenced in a study of blood T cells in healthy people across ages. It was with a sample-barcoded 5' primer and a J-beta primer mix that a second PCR of roughly 7 to 12 cycles was run. TCRdb used MiXCR to reprocess the 5' RACE reads, holding one entry per CDR3 protein. The sample contains 1.5 million to 2 million distinct CDR3 sequences, 30% to 40% of which appear only once. Specimen: blood. The origin of the receptors is a woman in her 30s in good health.

This chain joins TRBV28 and TRBJ2-7; tentative D call: TRBD1 (6 bases). The V end lost 6 bases, the J end lost 0 bases, and 12 bases lay between the germline ends. Looked up from germline, CDR1 is MDHEN and CDR2 is SYDVKM. This CDR3 contains 14 residues. The CDR3 region has the DNA TGTGCCAGCAGCGACTTAGGGGGCTCCTACGAGCAGTACTTC. Its translation is CASSDLGGSYEQYF.

The genes are TRBV7-8 and TRBJ2-7, with 14 bases identical to TRBD2. In germline, CDR1 is SGHVS, CDR2 FQNEAQ. V was pared by 5 bases and J by 3 bases, with 9 bases of the junction left unmatched. This CDR3 has 17 residues. CDR3 amino acids: CASSMGLAGAPRYEQYF. CDR3 in DNA: TGTGCCAGCAGCATGGGACTAGCGGGGGCCCCCCGCTACGAGCAGTACTTC. Full variable domain (missing parts from reference TRBV7-8 and TRBJ2-7): GAGVSQSPRYKVAKRGQDVALRCDPISGHVSLFWYQQALGQGPEFLTYFQNEAQLDKSGLPSDRFFAERPEGSVSTLKIQRTQQEDSAVYLCASSMGLAGAPRYEQYFGPGTRLTVT.

In its sample, this clonotype was seen a few times. The J gene is TRBJ2-4, the V gene TRBV12-3 or TRBV12-4; unclear D gene. The germline V and J ends were trimmed by 6 bases and 0 bases, with 12 bases remaining between them. CDR3 length: 15 amino acids. CDR3 bases: TGTGCCAGCAGCCCTCAGGAGCTAGCCAAAAACATTCAGTACTTC. This translates into CASSPQELAKNIQYF.

The V call is TRBV2, the J call TRBJ2-7; D uncertain. Germline V gene sequence: CDR1 SNHLY, CDR2 FYNNEI. Trimming took off 10 bases at V and 12 bases at J, with 16 bases between the two ends. The CDR3 sequence is 10 residues long. The CDR3 coding sequence is TGTGCCACCGTCTCCAGCCGTTTGTACTTC. Its translation: CATVSSRLYF.

CDR3 sequence reads: CASSLYSSGIGGETQYF. CDR3 sequence (DNA): TGTGCCAGCAGTTTATATTCTAGCGGGATCGGGGGAGAGACCCAGTACTTC. The chain uses TRBV28 and TRBJ2-5, with 9 bases aligning to TRBD2. V lost 1 base and J lost 4; bases outside the gene matches: 10. CDR3 length: 17 residues. Germline-derived CDR1 and CDR2 are MDHEN and SYDVKM. Looking up the rest from reference TRBV28 and TRBJ2-5 gives the full variable domain: DVKVTQSSRYLVKRTGEKVFLECVQDMDHENMFWYRQDPGLGLRLIYFSYDVKMKEKGDIPEGYSVSREKKERFSLILESASTNQTSMYLCASSLYSSGIGGETQYFGPGTRLLVL.

A few counts support this clonotype. This chain connects TRBV4-1 to TRBJ2-1; 11 positions agree with TRBD2. Germline CDR1 and CDR2: MGHRA and YSYEKL. The trim removed 7 bases at V and 5 bases at J, leaving 19 bases unmatched. The CDR3 totals 19 residues. Here the CDR3 reads CASTRVAGGMPSAHNEQFF. The CDR3 bases are TGCGCCAGCACGCGGGTAGCGGGGGGGATGCCCTCCGCCCACAATGAGCAGTTCTTC.